This TCR beta chain is drawn from a study of T cells expressing NK-cell markers. Study-wide results and caveats: The study found dominant NKG2C+ clonotypes at about 1.0-8% of CD8+ T cells in roughly six donors. The CD3+CD56-NKG2C+ fraction of a handful of donors was likewise dominated by these clonotypes.

TCRdb reprocessed the 5' RACE reads and reports one entry per CDR3 protein, with no DNA. This specimen shows about 190,000 distinct CDR3 sequences; the ten leading clones hold 20% to 25%. On this clonotype: Its antigen is unknown.

CDR1 is LNHDA, CDR2 SQIVND, per germline (reference sequence). This CDR3 contains 12 residues. V and J are TRBV19 and TRBJ2-1; the D call from TCRdb, TRBD2, cannot be confirmed without DNA. Sequencing was performed on blood T cells: a sorted CD56 or NKG2C T cell subset, CD4+ or CD8+ T cells, or bulk PBMC T cells (not recorded which). The receptor comes from a man aged 18 to 70 in good health. The CDR3 sequence is CASSTPGLEQFF.